This T cell receptor beta chain was sequenced in a study of T cells of healthy individuals. TCRdb recomputed calls from the 5' RACE reads with MiXCR, one row per CDR3 protein. The sample has 95,000 to 100,000 distinct CDR3 sequences, roughly 15% seen once; the top ten hold approximately 6%. Germline-derived CDR1 and CDR2 are MNHEY and SMNVEV (reference sequence). The CDR3 sequence is 14 residues long. V was shortened by 2 bases and J by 5 bases, with 11 bases between the two germline ends. This clonotype was detected only a few times. This receptor was identified in a human donor in good health. The chain recombines TRBV27 with TRBJ2-3; D possibly corresponds to TRBD1 (7 bases). The CDR3 region has the DNA TGTGCCAGCAGTTTAGGAGGGGGCGGAGATACGCAGTATTTT. As protein: CASSLGGGGDTQYF.